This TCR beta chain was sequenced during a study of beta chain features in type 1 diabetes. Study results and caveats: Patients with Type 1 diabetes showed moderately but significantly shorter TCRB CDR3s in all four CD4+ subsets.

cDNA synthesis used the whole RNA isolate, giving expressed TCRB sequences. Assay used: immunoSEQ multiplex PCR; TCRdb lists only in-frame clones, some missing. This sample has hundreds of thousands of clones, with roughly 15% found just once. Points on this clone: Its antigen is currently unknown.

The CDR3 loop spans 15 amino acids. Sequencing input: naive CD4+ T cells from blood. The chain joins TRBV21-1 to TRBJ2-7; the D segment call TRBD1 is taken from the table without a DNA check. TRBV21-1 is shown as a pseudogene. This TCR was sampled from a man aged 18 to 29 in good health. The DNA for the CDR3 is TGTGCCAGCAGCTCTCGGGGACAGGCCCCCTACGAGCAGTACTTC. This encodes CASSSRGQAPYEQYF.